This T cell receptor beta chain stems from a study of post-analysis software for immune sequencing data. The V gene's germline CDR1 is MNHEY and CDR2 SMNVEV (reference sequence). The length of the CDR3 is 14 residues. Deletions cut 0 bases from V and 9 bases from J, with 12 bases between. Libraries were made from TCR beta cDNA, and they carried unique molecular identifiers. MiXCR, run by TCRdb on the PCR reads, gives a single entry per CDR3 protein. Of hundreds of thousands of distinct CDR3 sequences listed, about 60% are singletons. As regards this clonotype: Its antigen remains unknown.

Whole-study results and caveats: Comparison of patients with controls showed five TRBV segments more frequent in patients, TRBV5-6, TRBV5-1 and TRBV20-1 among them.

This clonotype was sampled from a girl aged 2-10 years with multiple sclerosis. The rearrangement links TRBV27 to TRBJ1-5, with D maybe TRBD1 (5 bases). The specimen was blood. Here the CDR3 reads CASSLSGLTAPQHF. CDR3 bases: TGTGCCAGCAGTTTATCGGGACTGACTGCGCCCCAGCATTTT.